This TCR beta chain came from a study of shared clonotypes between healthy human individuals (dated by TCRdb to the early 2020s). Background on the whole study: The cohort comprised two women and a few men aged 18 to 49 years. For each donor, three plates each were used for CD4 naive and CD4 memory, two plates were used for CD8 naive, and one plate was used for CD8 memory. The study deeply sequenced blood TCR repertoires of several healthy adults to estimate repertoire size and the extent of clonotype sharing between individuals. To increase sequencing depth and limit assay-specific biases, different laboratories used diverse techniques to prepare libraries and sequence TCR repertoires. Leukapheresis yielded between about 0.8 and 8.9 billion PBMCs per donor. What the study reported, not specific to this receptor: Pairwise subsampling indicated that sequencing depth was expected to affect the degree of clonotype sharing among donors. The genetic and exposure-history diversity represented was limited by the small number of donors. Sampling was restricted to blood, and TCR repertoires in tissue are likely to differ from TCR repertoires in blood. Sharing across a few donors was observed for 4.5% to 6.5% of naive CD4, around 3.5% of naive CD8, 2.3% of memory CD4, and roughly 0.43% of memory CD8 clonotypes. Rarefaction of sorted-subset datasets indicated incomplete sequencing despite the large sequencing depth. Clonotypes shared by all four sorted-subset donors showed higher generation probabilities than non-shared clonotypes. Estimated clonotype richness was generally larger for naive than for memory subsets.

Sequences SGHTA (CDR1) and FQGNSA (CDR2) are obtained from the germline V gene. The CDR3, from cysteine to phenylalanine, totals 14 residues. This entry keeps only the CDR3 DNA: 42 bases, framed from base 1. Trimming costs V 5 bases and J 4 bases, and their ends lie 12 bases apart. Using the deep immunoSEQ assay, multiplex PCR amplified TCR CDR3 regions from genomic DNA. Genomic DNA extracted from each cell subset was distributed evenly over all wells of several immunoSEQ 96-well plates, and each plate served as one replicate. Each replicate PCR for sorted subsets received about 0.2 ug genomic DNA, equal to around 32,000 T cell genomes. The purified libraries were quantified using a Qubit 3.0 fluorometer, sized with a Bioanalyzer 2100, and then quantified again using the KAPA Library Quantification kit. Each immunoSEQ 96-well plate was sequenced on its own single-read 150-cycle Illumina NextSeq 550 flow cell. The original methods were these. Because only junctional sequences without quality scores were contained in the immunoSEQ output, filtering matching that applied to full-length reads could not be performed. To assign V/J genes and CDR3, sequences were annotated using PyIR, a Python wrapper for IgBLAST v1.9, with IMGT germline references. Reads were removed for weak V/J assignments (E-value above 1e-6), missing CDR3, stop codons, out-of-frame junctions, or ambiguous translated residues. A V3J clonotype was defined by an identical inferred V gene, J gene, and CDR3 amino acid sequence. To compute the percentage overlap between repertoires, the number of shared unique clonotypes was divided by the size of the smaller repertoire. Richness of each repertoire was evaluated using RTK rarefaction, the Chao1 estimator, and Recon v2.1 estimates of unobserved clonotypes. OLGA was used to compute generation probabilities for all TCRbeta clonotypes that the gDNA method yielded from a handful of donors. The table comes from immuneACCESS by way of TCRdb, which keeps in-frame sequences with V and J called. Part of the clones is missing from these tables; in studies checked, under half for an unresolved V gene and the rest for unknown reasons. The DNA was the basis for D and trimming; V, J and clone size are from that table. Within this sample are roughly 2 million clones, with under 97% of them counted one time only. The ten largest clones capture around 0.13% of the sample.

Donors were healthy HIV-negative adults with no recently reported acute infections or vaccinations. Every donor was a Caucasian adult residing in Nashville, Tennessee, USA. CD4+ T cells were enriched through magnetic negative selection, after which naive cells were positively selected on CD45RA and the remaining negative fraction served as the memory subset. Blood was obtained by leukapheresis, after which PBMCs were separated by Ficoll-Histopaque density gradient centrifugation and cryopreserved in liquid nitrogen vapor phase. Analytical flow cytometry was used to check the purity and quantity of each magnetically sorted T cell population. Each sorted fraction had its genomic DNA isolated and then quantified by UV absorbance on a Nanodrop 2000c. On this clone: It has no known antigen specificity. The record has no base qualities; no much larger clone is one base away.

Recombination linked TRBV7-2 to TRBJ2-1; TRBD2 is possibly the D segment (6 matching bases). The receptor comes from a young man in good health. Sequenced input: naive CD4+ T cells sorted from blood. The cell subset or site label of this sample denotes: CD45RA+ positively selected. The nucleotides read TGTGCCAGCAGCCAGGGACTCAAATACAATGAGCAGTTCTTC. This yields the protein CASSQGLKYNEQFF.